Reported below is one T cell receptor beta chain. This sample was included in a study of CD8 T cells in Susac syndrome. Random hexamers were used to reverse transcribe roughly 0.45 to 1 ug of RNA. Amplification of TCR beta CDR3 spanned 54 Vbeta and 13 Jbeta via immunoSEQ multiplex PCR. TCRdb processed the immunoSEQ multiplex PCR reads anew with MiXCR; each CDR3 protein has one entry. The data contain about 25,000 distinct CDR3 sequences, around 95% of them singletons. The sample taken for sequencing was CD8+ T cells from PBMCs. This clonotype was obtained from a human donor in good health.

The CDR3, as DNA: TGTGCCAGCAGCCAAACGGGCCCCTCCTACGAGCAGTACTTC. It encodes CASSQTGPSYEQYF. The chain is built from TRBV14 and TRBJ2-7, with D unclear. V lost 2 bases and J lost 0, with 8 bases in between. The germline V gene encodes CDR1 SGHDN and CDR2 FVKESK. The CDR3 contains 14 residues.